The 30 T cell receptor beta chains listed next were all sequenced from one sample in a study of blood T cell repertoires in COVID-19 (TCRdb year 2020). The library was prepared using the immunoSEQ multiplex PCR assay. This is the immuneACCESS table as TCRdb keeps it, with only in-frame sequences that have V and J called. A part of the clones is gone; compared with another copy, unresolved V genes explain less than half, and the rest is unexplained. A total of some 150,000 clones appear in this sample, 85% to 90% of them only once. The ten largest clones capture more than 1% of the sample. Sequencing used PBMCs or T cells enriched from blood (not recorded which). These receptors all stem from a woman between 25 and 40 years old with acute COVID-19.

This chain links TRBV18 with TRBJ1-4; TRBD1 is a possible D gene (5 bases). The CDR3 totals 15 residues. The germline V gene encodes CDR1 KGHSH and CDR2 LQKENI. The V end was cut by 3 bases, the J end by 0 bases, with 8 bases between. The CDR3 protein is CASSPTQATNEKLFF. The CDR3 DNA sequence: TGTGCCAGCTCACCCACACAGGCAACTAATGAAAAACTGTTTTTT.

This clone was recorded only once. The rearrangement uses TRBV19 and TRBJ1-1; the D gene is possibly TRBD1 (6 bases). This CDR3 comprises 15 residues. V was shortened by 0 bases and J by 8 bases, with 16 bases between the two germline ends. Germline assignment: CDR1 LNHDA and CDR2 SQIVND (reference sequence). CDR3 residues: CASSIDRAGAAEAFF. In DNA form, the CDR3 reads TGTGCCAGTAGTATAGATCGGGCAGGGGCTGCGGAAGCTTTCTTT.

The V and J genes are TRBV4-2 and TRBJ2-3; the match to TRBD2 covers 7 bases. This CDR3 contains 17 residues. J lost 3 bases, V lost 1 base, and 10 bases had no gene match. Per the germline V gene, CDR1 is LGHNA and CDR2 is YNFKEQ. CDR3 sequence (DNA): TGTGCCAGCAGCCAAGGGTCTGGCGGGAGAGGGACAGATACGCAGTATTTT. This sequence encodes CASSQGSGGRGTDTQYF.

The V gene is TRBV27, the J gene TRBJ1-4; 7 bases align to TRBD1. V shed 4 bases, J shed 7 bases, and the junction held 6 bases outside the gene matches. CDR1 is MNHEY, CDR2 SMNVEV, per germline (reference sequence). This CDR3 spans 14 amino acids. DNA for the CDR3: TGTGCCAGCAGTTGGACAGGTCGGGGTGAAAAACTGTTTTTT. Its protein is CASSWTGRGEKLFF.

This sequence joins TRBV6-2 or TRBV6-3 and TRBJ1-4, with 7 bases that match TRBD1. Germline V gives CDR1 MNHEY, CDR2 SVGEGT. This CDR3 spans 15 amino acids. Trimming removed 0 bases from V and 8 bases from J; junction bases left unmatched: 6. DNA for the CDR3: TGTGCCAGCAGTTACTCGATACAGGGGTACGAAAAACTGTTTTTT. Translating it yields CASSYSIQGYEKLFF.

The V gene is TRBV20-1, the J gene TRBJ2-7; D is unresolved. CDR1 and CDR2 from the germline V gene are DFQATT and SNEGSKA (reference sequence). V lost 3 bases to trimming and J lost 0 bases, with 12 bases between them. The CDR3 covers 14 residues. The CDR3 DNA sequence: TGCAGTGCTAGTCCGACTTACGACTCCTACGAGCAGTACTTC. Translated, it gives CSASPTYDSYEQYF.

This clone appeared once. The chain employs TRBV9 and TRBJ2-1, with TRBD2 identical over 9 bases. This CDR3 has 16 amino acids. Germline assignment: CDR1 SGDLS and CDR2 YYNGEE. The junction had 5 bases not matched to a gene; V was cut back by 0 bases and J by 4 bases. The CDR3 sequence: CASSVGRLAEYNEQFF. The CDR3 DNA reads TGTGCCAGCAGCGTAGGTAGACTAGCGGAATACAATGAGCAGTTCTTC.

V is TRBV28 and J is TRBJ1-1; 7 bases match TRBD1. CDR3 length: 18 residues. Germline V lookup: CDR1 MDHEN, CDR2 SYDVKM. With V trimmed by 4 bases and J by 4 bases, 18 bases remained unmatched. The CDR3 region is CASSWSGAGGRRGTEAFF. In DNA, the CDR3 is TGTGCCAGCAGTTGGTCTGGGGCAGGGGGACGGCGGGGCACTGAAGCTTTCTTT.

The chain couples TRBV18 to TRBJ2-3; 7 nucleotides align to TRBD2. The CDR3 loop spans 14 amino acids. V trimming: 5 bases; J trimming: 3 bases; junction bases outside the gene matches: 5. Germline values: CDR1 KGHSH, CDR2 LQKENI. The CDR3 is CASSAGAGTDTQYF. CDR3 sequence (DNA): TGTGCCAGCTCAGCGGGAGCGGGGACAGATACGCAGTATTTT.

The V gene is TRBV19, the J gene TRBJ2-7, with D possibly matching TRBD2 (5 bases). The CDR3 contains 12 residues. The germline gives CDR1 LNHDA, CDR2 SQIVND (reference sequence). V dropped 9 bases and J dropped 3 bases, with 12 bases sitting between them. In DNA, the CDR3 is TGTGCCAGCCGCGACGGAGGCTACGAGCAGTACTTC. Its translation: CASRDGGYEQYF.

This clone occurred once. The genes are TRBV6-5 and TRBJ2-3, with TRBD2 matching over 13 bases. Germline V CDR1 and CDR2: MNHEY, SVGAGI. V shed 4 bases and J 6 bases; nucleotides not matched to a gene: 7. The CDR3 consists of 16 residues. The CDR3 spells CASSSGLAGDRDTQYF. As DNA, the CDR3 is TGTGCCAGCAGTTCTGGACTAGCGGGAGATCGGGATACGCAGTATTTT.

The chain recombines TRBV7-2 with TRBJ1-5; D remains ambiguous. V shed 3 bases and J shed 0 bases, with 9 bases lying between them. The CDR3 covers 15 residues. Germline V gives CDR1 SGHTA, CDR2 FQGNSA. The chain's CDR3 is CASSFSLNSNQPQHF. DNA for the CDR3: TGTGCCAGCAGCTTCTCCCTTAATAGCAATCAGCCCCAGCATTTT.

CDR3 protein: CASSLEGGDYGYTF. DNA of the CDR3: TGTGCCAGCAGCCTCGAAGGAGGGGACTATGGCTACACCTTC. The chain carries TRBV9 and TRBJ1-2, with D possibly matching TRBD1 (5 bases). Germline V CDR1 and CDR2: SGDLS, YYNGEE. V gave up 4 bases and J gave up 3 bases, with 13 bases separating them. The length of the CDR3 is 14 residues.

CDR3 DNA sequence: TGTGCCAGCAGTGAAACAGGGGGCCCTTTGGGCGAGCAGTACTTC. Translated: CASSETGGPLGEQYF. The chain has TRBV28 and TRBJ2-7; 9 nucleotides match TRBD1. From germline, CDR1 is MDHEN and CDR2 SYDVKM. The CDR3 runs to 15 residues. V lost 5 bases, J lost 6 bases, and 11 bases stayed unmatched.

The chain carries TRBV5-1 and TRBJ1-2, with D uncertain. Germline V CDR1 and CDR2: SGHRS, YFSETQ. There are 14 residues in the CDR3. Trimming took off 4 bases at V and 0 bases at J, with 10 bases between the two ends. DNA of the CDR3: TGCGCCAGCAGCCCCGACACGGCTAACTATGGCTACACCTTC. Its protein product is CASSPDTANYGYTF.

The DNA of the CDR3 is TGTGCCAGCAGTTTATCCAGGTCCACTGAAGCTTTCTTT. This translates into CASSLSRSTEAFF. The chain recombines TRBV28 with TRBJ1-1; no clear D. The CDR3 covers 13 residues. Germline CDR1 is MDHEN and CDR2 is SYDVKM. Trimming stripped 1 base from V and 4 bases from J, with 7 bases between.

The count of this clone is one. The chain is built from TRBV30 and TRBJ1-2; 8 bases are shared with TRBD1. V was pared by 7 bases and J by 0 bases, with 13 bases of the junction left unmatched. CDR3 size: 16 residues. CDR1 is GTSNPN, CDR2 SVGIG, per germline (reference sequence). The CDR3 sequence is CASTGTGDTANYGYTF. In DNA form, the CDR3 reads TGTGCCTCGACCGGGACAGGCGACACCGCTAACTATGGCTACACCTTC.

The CDR3 spells CASSLSARSDEQFF. Here the CDR3 DNA reads TGTGCCAGCAGCTTATCGGCTAGAAGCGATGAGCAGTTCTTC. The chain is built from TRBV7-9 and TRBJ2-1; D not certain. The CDR3 has 14 amino acids. Germline loops: CDR1 SEHNR, CDR2 FQNEAQ (reference sequence). The V end was cut by 2 bases, the J end by 8 bases, with 13 bases between.

The V and J genes are TRBV28 and TRBJ2-3, with 10 bases matching TRBD2. This CDR3 is 15 amino acids long. Losses at the gene ends were 4 bases for V and 3 bases for J; bases not matched to a gene: 4. Germline V gene data show CDR1 as MDHEN and CDR2 as SYDVKM. This CDR3 is CASSWRLAGTDTQYF. The DNA of the CDR3 is TGTGCCAGCAGTTGGAGACTAGCGGGTACAGATACGCAGTATTTT.

The table lists this clone with a few counts. J is TRBJ2-1 and V is TRBV6-5, with D possibly matching TRBD2 (6 bases). V was pared by 0 bases and J by 2 bases, with 8 bases between. The CDR3 sequence is 15 residues long. Germline values: CDR1 MNHEY, CDR2 SVGAGI. CDR3 nucleotides: TGTGCCAGCAGTTACTCGCCGGGGGCCTACAATGAGCAGTTCTTC. The encoded protein is CASSYSPGAYNEQFF.

J is TRBJ2-1 and V is TRBV19; TRBD2 agrees at 11 bases. From germline, CDR1 is LNHDA and CDR2 SQIVND (reference sequence). V shed 6 bases and J 7 bases; nucleotides not matched to a gene: 14. The CDR3 is made up of 17 amino acids. The CDR3 region is CASSETSSGRAGNEQFF. For the CDR3, the DNA is TGTGCCAGTAGCGAAACGAGTAGCGGGAGGGCCGGTAATGAGCAGTTCTTC.

This clone was observed once. The V call is TRBV28, the J call TRBJ2-4, with 8 positions matching TRBD2. The trim removed 4 bases at V and 6 bases at J, leaving 5 bases unmatched. The CDR3 consists of 14 residues. Germline-derived CDR1 and CDR2 are MDHEN and SYDVKM. Here the CDR3 reads CASSSGTSTNIQYF. As DNA, the CDR3 is TGTGCCAGCAGTTCCGGGACTAGTACAAACATTCAGTACTTC. Together with reference TRBV28 and TRBJ2-4, the CDR3 gives the full variable domain: DVKVTQSSRYLVKRTGEKVFLECVQDMDHENMFWYRQDPGLGLRLIYFSYDVKMKEKGDIPEGYSVSREKKERFSLILESASTNQTSMYLCASSSGTSTNIQYFGAGTRLSVL.

V gene TRBV30 combines with J gene TRBJ2-3; 9 bases are a match to TRBD2. Germline assignment: CDR1 GTSNPN and CDR2 SVGIG (reference sequence). This CDR3 has 15 amino acids. V gave up 5 bases and J gave up 2 bases; unmatched junction bases: 8. The CDR3 loop is CAWGSGSDYTDTQYF. The CDR3, as DNA: TGTGCCTGGGGTAGCGGGAGTGACTACACAGATACGCAGTATTTT.

This sequence joins TRBV30 and TRBJ1-1; a weak D match, TRBD1 (6 bases). The CDR3 consists of 15 residues. CDR1 GTSNPN and CDR2 SVGIG come from the germline V gene (reference sequence). Trimming removed 3 bases at V and 4 bases at J, with 18 bases between. CDR3 bases: TGTGCCTGGAGCGTTACGAGGGGGTTAGGCACTGAAGCTTTCTTT. Residues: CAWSVTRGLGTEAFF.

This chain uses TRBV7-9 with TRBJ1-1; D gene ambiguous. From germline, CDR1 is SEHNR and CDR2 FQNEAQ (reference sequence). The CDR3 has 13 amino acids. V was shortened by 5 bases and J by 5 bases, with 12 bases between the two germline ends. The CDR3 coding sequence is TGTGCCAGCAGCCCGCGAGCCAAGACTGAAGCTTTCTTT. Its translation: CASSPRAKTEAFF.

This chain links TRBV11-3 with TRBJ2-2; D is unclear. Germline CDR1 and CDR2: SGHNT and YENEEA. Trimming stripped 3 bases from V and 1 base from J, with 6 bases between. CDR3 length: 14 residues. For the CDR3, the DNA is TGTGCCAGCAGCTTTTCAGGGAACACCGGGGAGCTGTTTTTT. This gives the protein CASSFSGNTGELFF.

The chain carries TRBV30 and TRBJ1-1; maybe TRBD1 (5 bases). The V end lost 1 base, the J end lost 2 bases, and 11 bases lay between the germline ends. This CDR3 region has 14 residues. Germline CDR1 and CDR2: GTSNPN and SVGIG (reference sequence). The CDR3 region has the DNA TGTGCCTGGAGTGGACAGATTAGTAACACTGAAGCTTTCTTT. Protein sequence: CAWSGQISNTEAFF.

The CDR3 region is CASIAPPFPEAFF. The CDR3 bases are TGTGCCAGCATCGCGCCCCCGTTTCCTGAAGCTTTCTTT. The chain has TRBV2 and TRBJ1-1; unclear D gene. Trimming removed 7 bases at V and 6 bases at J, with 15 bases between. Germline loops: CDR1 SNHLY, CDR2 FYNNEI. The CDR3 is made up of 13 amino acids. The full variable domain, completed using reference TRBV2 and TRBJ1-1, is EPEVTQTPSHQVTQMGQEVILRCVPISNHLYFYWYRQILGQKVEFLVSFYNNEISEKSEIFDDQFSVERPDGSNFTLKIRSTKLEDSAMYFCASIAPPFPEAFFGQGTRLTVV.

This chain links TRBV6-1 with TRBJ2-5; a weak D match, TRBD2 (7 bases). CDR3 size: 15 residues. CDR1 is MNHNS and CDR2 is SASEGT in the germline V gene. Trimming shortened V by 3 bases and J by 4 bases, and 15 bases separated the two germline ends. The CDR3 DNA reads as TGTGCCAGCAGTGAGCGGGGGCCCTTGGGAGAGACCCAGTACTTC. Amino acids: CASSERGPLGETQYF.

This rearrangement joins TRBV2 to TRBJ2-5, with D maybe TRBD1 (6 bases). Per germline, CDR1 SNHLY and CDR2 FYNNEI. This CDR3 region has 15 residues. Trimming left V 8 bases short and J 4 bases short, with 20 bases between. The CDR3 loop reads CASGKGQLSGETQYF. The CDR3 coding sequence is TGTGCCAGCGGGAAAGGACAGCTCTCTGGAGAGACCCAGTACTTC.